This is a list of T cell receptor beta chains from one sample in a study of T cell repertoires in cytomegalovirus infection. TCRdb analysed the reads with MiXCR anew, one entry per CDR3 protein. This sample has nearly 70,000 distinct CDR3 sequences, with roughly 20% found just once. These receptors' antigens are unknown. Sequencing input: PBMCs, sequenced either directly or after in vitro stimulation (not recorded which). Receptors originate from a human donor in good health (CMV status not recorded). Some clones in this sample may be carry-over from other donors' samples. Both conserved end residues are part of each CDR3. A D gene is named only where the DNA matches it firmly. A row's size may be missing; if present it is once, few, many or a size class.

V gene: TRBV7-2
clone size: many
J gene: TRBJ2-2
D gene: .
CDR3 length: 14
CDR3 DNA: TGTGCCAGCAGCCCCCTGGGGTACACCGGGGAGCTGTTTTTT
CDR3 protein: CASSPLGYTGELFF

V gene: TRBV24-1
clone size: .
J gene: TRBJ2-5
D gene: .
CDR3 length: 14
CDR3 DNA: TGTGCCACCAGTGACGCGGACGGAAAAGAGACCCAGTACTTC
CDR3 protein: CATSDADGKETQYF

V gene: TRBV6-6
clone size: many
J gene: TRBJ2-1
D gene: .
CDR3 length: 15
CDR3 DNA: TGTGCCAGCAGTTACTCGTTCTCCCGGTGGGATGAGCAGTTCTTC
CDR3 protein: CASSYSFSRWDEQFF

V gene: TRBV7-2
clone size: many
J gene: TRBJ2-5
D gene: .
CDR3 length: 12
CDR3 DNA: TGTGCCAGCAGCTTAGAGGGTGGGGTTTATTACTTC
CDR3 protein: CASSLEGGVYYF

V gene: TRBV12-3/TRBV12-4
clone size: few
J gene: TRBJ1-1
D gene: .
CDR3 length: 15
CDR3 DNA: TGTGCCAGCAGTTTAAGTCTGTCTATGAACACTGAAGCTTTCTTT
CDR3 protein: CASSLSLSMNTEAFF

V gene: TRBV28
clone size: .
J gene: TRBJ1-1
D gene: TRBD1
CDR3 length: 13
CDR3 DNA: TGTGCCAGTGTTACAGGGGGCCACACTGAAGCTTTCTTT
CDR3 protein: CASVTGGHTEAFF

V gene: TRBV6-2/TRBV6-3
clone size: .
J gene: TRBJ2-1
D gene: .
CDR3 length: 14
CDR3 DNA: TGTGCCAGCAGCCGGGACAACTCCTACAATGAGCAGTTCTTC
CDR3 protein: CASSRDNSYNEQFF

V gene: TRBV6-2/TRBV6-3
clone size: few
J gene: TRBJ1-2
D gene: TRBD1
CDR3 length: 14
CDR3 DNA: TGTGCCAGCACCATCGGGACAGCCAACTATGGCTACACCTTC
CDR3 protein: CASTIGTANYGYTF

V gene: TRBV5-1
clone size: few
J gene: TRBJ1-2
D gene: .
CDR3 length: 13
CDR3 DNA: TGCGCCAGCAGCTTATCTGAACCCTATGGCTACACCTTC
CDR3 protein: CASSLSEPYGYTF

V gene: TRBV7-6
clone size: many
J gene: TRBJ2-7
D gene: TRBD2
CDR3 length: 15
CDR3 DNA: TGTGCCAGCAGCTTAGGCGGGACTAGCGGGTACGAGCAGTACTTC
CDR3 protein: CASSLGGTSGYEQYF

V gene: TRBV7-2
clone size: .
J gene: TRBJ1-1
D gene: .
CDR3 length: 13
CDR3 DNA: TGTGCCAGCAGCTTGTTTATTGGGACTGAAGCTTTCTTT
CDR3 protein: CASSLFIGTEAFF

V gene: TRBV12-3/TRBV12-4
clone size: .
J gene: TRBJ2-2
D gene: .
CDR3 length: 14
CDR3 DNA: TGTGCCAGCAGCCCAAGGGGCCACACCGGGGAGCTGTTTTTT
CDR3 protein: CASSPRGHTGELFF

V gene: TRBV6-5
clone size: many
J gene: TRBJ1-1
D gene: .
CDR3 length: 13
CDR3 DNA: TGTGCCAGCCGCTCTTGGGGGAACACTGAAGCTTTCTTT
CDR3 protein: CASRSWGNTEAFF

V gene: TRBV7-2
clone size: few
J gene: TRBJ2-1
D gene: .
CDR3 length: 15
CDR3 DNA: TGTGCCAGCAGCTTAGTTGGACGGATCTCAAATGAGCAGTTCTTC
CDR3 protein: CASSLVGRISNEQFF

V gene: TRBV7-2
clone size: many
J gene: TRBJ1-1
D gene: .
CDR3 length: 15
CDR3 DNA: TGTGCCAGCAGCTTATTAGGGGCATCAAACACTGAAGCTTTCTTT
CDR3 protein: CASSLLGASNTEAFF

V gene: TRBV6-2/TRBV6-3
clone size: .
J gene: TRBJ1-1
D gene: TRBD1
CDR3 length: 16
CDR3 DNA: TGTGCCAGCAGGGGATGGGACAGATTCGGCGGCACTGAAGCTTTCTTT
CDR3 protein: CASRGWDRFGGTEAFF

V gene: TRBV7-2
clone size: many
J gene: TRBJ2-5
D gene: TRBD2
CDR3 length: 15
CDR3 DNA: TGTGCCAGCAGCTCAGACGGGAGGGCCGACGAGACCCAGTACTTC
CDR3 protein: CASSSDGRADETQYF

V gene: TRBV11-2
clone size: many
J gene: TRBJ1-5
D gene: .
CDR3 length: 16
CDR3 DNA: TGTGCCAGCAGCTTAGGCAGGGGTCATAGCAATCAGCCCCAGCATTTT
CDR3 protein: CASSLGRGHSNQPQHF

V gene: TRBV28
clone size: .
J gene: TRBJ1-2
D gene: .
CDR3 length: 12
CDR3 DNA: TGTGCCAGCAGTTTACAGGGATATGGCTACACCTTC
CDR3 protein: CASSLQGYGYTF

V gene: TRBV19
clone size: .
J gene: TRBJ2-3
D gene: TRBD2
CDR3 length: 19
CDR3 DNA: TGTGCCAGCAAGAAGACTAGCGGGAGGGCCAGGGCAGGGGAAGATACGCAGTATTTT
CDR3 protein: CASKKTSGRARAGEDTQYF

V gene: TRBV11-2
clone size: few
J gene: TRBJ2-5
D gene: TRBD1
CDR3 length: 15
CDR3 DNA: TGTGCCAGCAGCCCAGGACAGGGTGGCCAAGAGACCCAGTACTTC
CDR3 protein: CASSPGQGGQETQYF

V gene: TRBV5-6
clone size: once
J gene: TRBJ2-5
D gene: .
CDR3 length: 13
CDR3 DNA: TGTGCCAGCAGCCCAACTAGTGGCGAGACCCAGTACTTC
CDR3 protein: CASSPTSGETQYF

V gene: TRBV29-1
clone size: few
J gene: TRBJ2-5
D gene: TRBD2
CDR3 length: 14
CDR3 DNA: TGCAGCGGCGGACTAGCGGGAGCGGGTGAGACCCAGTACTTC
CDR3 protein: CSGGLAGAGETQYF

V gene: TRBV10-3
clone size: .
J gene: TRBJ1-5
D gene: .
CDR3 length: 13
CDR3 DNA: TGTGCCATCAGTGTATTGGAAAATCAGCCCCAGCATTTT
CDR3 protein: CAISVLENQPQHF

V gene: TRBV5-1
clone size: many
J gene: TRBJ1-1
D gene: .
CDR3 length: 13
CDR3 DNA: TGCGCCAGCAGCTCGACAGTGAACACTGAAGCTTTCTTT
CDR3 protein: CASSSTVNTEAFF

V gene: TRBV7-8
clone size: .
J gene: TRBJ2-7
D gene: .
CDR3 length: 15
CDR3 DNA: TGTGCCAGCACCCAGGGGGGACAGCAAGTTTACGAGCAGTACTTC
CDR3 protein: CASTQGGQQVYEQYF

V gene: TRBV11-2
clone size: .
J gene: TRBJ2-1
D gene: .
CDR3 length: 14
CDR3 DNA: TGTGCCAGCAGCTTAGGCGGGAATTACAATGAGCAGTTCTTC
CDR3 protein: CASSLGGNYNEQFF

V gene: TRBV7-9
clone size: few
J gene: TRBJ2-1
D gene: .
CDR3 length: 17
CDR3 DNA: TGTGCCAGCAGCTTAGCGGGGCACATGTTCTCCTACAATGAGCAGTTCTTC
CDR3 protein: CASSLAGHMFSYNEQFF

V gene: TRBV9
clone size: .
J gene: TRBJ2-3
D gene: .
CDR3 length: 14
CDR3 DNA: TGTGCCAGCAGCGTAGGGGTTCACACAGATACGCAGTATTTT
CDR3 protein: CASSVGVHTDTQYF

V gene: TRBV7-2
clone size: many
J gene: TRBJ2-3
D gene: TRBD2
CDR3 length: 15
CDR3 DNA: TGTGCCAGCAGCATCGAACGGGGGGGAGCGGGTACGCAGTATTTT
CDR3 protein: CASSIERGGAGTQYF